This T cell receptor beta chain was sequenced in a study of blood T cell repertoires in COVID-19. Original analysis: Reference gene primer amplification gave nucleated cell count estimates. Profiled with immunoSEQ multiplex PCR; TCRdb holds only in-frame clones, not every one. V and J calls and clone size are copied from that table; D and trimming were computed from the DNA. The sample yields approximately 110,000 clones, approximately 84% seen once. Trimming pared 6 bases from V and 3 bases from J, leaving 11 bases between. The CDR3 is made up of 13 amino acids. The V gene's germline CDR1 is MNHEY and CDR2 SVGAGI.

Sequences were obtained from peripheral blood. This chain connects TRBV6-5 to TRBJ1-2; perhaps TRBD1 as D (5 bases). This receptor was obtained from a human donor in a cohort sampled during active COVID-19. This CDR3 reads CASRPQGDYGYTF. The CDR3 bases are TGTGCCAGCAGGCCTCAGGGTGACTATGGCTACACCTTC.